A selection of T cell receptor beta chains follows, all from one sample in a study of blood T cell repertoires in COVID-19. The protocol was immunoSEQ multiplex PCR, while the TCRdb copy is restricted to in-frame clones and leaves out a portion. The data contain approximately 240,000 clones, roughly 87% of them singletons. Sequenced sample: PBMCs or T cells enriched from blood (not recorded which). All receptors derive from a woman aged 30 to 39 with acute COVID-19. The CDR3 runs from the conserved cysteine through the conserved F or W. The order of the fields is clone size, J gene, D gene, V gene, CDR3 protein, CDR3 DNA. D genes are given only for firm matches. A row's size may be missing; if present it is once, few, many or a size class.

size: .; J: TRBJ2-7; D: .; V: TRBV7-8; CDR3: CASSSSGVTYEQYF; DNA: TGTGCCAGCAGCTCCTCAGGGGTCACCTACGAGCAGTACTTC
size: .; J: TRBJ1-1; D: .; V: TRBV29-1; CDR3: CSVEGGGTEAFF; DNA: TGCAGCGTTGAGGGGGGGGGCACTGAAGCTTTCTTT
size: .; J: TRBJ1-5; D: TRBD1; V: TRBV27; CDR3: CASSSRTGYNQPQHF; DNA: TGTGCCAGCAGTTCCAGGACAGGGTACAATCAGCCCCAGCATTTT
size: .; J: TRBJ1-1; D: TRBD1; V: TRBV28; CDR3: CASSPAQGGAFF; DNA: TGTGCCAGCAGCCCGGCACAGGGGGGTGCTTTCTTT
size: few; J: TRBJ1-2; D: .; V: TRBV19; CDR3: CASSETGNSGGYTF; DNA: TGTGCCAGTAGTGAAACAGGGAACTCTGGCGGCTACACCTTC
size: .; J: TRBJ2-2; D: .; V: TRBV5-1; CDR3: CASSFRDTNTGELFF; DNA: TGCGCCAGCAGCTTCCGGGACACTAACACCGGGGAGCTGTTTTTT
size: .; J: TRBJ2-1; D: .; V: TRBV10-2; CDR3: CASNGGPNEQFF; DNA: TGCGCCAGCAACGGGGGTCCCAATGAGCAGTTCTTC
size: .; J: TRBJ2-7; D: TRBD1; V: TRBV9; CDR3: CASSATGQASYEQYF; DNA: TGTGCCAGCAGCGCCACGGGACAGGCCTCCTACGAGCAGTACTTC
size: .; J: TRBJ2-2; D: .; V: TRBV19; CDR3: CASRGRGRTGELFF; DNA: TGTGCCAGTAGGGGAAGGGGTCGGACCGGGGAGCTGTTTTTT
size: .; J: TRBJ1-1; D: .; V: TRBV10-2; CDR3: CASSEVGYEAFF; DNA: TGCGCCAGCAGTGAGGTGGGCTATGAAGCTTTCTTT
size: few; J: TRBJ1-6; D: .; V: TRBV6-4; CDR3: CASSATDNSPLHF; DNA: TGTGCCAGCAGTGCGACAGATAATTCACCCCTCCACTTT
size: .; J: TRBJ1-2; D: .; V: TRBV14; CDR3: CASSQEDNHPYGYTF; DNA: TGTGCCAGCAGCCAAGAAGACAATCACCCCTATGGCTACACCTTC
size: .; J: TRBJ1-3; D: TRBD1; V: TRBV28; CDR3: CASSVQGLSGNTIYF; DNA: TGTGCCAGCAGTGTACAGGGGCTCTCTGGAAACACCATATATTTT
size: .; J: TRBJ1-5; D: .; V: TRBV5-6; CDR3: CASSFGPPRSNQPQHF; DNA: TGTGCCAGCAGCTTTGGCCCACCCAGGAGCAATCAGCCCCAGCATTTT
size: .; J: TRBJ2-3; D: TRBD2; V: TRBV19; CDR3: CASARRGHLLAGVTDTQYF; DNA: TGTGCCAGTGCACGGCGGGGACACCTACTAGCGGGAGTAACAGATACGCAGTATTTT
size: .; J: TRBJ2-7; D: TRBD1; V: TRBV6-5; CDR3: CASSYEGQGNYEQYF; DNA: TGTGCCAGCAGTTACGAGGGACAGGGTAACTACGAGCAGTACTTC
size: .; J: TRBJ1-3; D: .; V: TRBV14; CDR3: CASSPWGDYSGNTIYF; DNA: TGTGCCAGCAGCCCTTGGGGGGATTACTCTGGAAACACCATATATTTT
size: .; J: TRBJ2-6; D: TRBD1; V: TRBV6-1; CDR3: CASSEVGTGLSGANVLTF; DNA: TGTGCCAGCAGTGAAGTAGGGACAGGGCTCTCTGGGGCCAACGTCCTGACTTTC
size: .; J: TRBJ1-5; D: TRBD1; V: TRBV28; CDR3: CASSSTGANQPQHF; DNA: TGTGCCAGCAGTTCGACAGGGGCAAATCAGCCCCAGCATTTT
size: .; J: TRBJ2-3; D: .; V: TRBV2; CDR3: CASIGRGDTDTQYF; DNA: TGTGCCAGCATTGGCAGGGGGGACACAGATACGCAGTATTTT
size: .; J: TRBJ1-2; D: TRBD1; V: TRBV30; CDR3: CAWSFHRGTGSGYTF; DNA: TGTGCCTGGAGTTTCCACAGGGGGACAGGATCCGGCTACACCTTC
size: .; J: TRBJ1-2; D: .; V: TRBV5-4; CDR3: CASSLFAQLYTF; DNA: TGTGCCAGCAGCTTGTTCGCACAGCTCTACACCTTC
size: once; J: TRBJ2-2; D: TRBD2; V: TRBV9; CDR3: CASSVLAGGTGELFF; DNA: TGTGCCAGCAGCGTACTAGCGGGAGGCACCGGGGAGCTGTTTTTT
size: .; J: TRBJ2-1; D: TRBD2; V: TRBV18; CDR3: CASSPTSGRSINEQFF; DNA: TGTGCCAGCTCACCGACTAGCGGGCGGTCTATCAATGAGCAGTTCTTC
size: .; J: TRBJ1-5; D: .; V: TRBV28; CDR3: CASSQPGGLRQPQHF; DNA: TGTGCCAGCAGCCAGCCGGGGGGACTCAGACAGCCCCAGCATTTT
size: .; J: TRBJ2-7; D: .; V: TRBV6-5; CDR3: CASSSLGAGEHEQYF; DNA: TGTGCCAGCAGTTCCCTCGGGGCAGGGGAACACGAGCAGTACTTC
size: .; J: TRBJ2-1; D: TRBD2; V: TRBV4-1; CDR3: CASSQVPSGSGIYNEQFF; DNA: TGCGCCAGCAGCCAGGTCCCTAGCGGGAGTGGTATCTACAATGAGCAGTTCTTC
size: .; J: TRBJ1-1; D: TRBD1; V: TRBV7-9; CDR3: CASSPPSAGGVRYTEAFF; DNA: TGTGCCAGCAGTCCTCCGTCGGCAGGGGGCGTGAGATACACTGAAGCTTTCTTT
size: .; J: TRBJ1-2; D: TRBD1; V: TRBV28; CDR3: CAIAPGTAYGYTF; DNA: TGTGCCATCGCCCCCGGGACAGCCTATGGCTACACCTTC
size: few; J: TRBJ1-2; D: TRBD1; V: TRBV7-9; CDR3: CASSPDRVYGYTF; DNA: TGTGCCAGCAGCCCGGACAGGGTATATGGCTACACCTTC
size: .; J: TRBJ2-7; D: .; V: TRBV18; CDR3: CASSPPSSYEQYF; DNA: TGTGCCAGCTCACCACCTAGCTCCTACGAGCAGTACTTC
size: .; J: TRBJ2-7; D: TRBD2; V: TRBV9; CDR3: CASSARTSFSEQYF; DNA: TGTGCCAGCAGCGCCAGGACTAGTTTTAGCGAGCAGTACTTC
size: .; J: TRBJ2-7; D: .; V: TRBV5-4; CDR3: CASSLYGQPYEQYF; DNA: TGTGCCAGCAGCTTGTATGGACAGCCCTACGAGCAGTACTTC
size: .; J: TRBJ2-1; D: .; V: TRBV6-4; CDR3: CASSDSYENEQFF; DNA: TGTGCCAGCAGTGACTCGTATGAGAATGAGCAGTTCTTC
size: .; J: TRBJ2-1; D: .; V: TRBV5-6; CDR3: CASSLGAYNEQFF; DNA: TGTGCCAGCAGCTTGGGGGCTTACAATGAGCAGTTCTTC
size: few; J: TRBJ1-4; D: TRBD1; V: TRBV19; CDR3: CASSTATGRNEKLFF; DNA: TGTGCCAGTAGTACAGCGACAGGGAGAAATGAAAAACTGTTTTTT
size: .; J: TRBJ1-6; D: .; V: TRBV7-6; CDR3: CASSLQPPSTAYNSPLHF; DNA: TGTGCCAGCAGCTTACAACCCCCGTCGACAGCCTATAATTCACCCCTCCACTTT
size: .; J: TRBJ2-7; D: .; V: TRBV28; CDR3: CASSFATRGYEQYF; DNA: TGTGCCAGCAGTTTCGCGACTAGAGGCTACGAGCAGTACTTC
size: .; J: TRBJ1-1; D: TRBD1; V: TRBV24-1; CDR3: CATADLTGEPSYVKGKNTEAFF; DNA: TGTGCCACCGCTGACCTAACAGGGGAGCCCTCATACGTTAAGGGTAAGAACACTGAAGCTTTCTTT
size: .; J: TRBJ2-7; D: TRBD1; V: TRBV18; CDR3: CASSQTGAKDYEQYF; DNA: TGTGCCAGCTCACAGACAGGGGCAAAGGACTACGAGCAGTACTTC
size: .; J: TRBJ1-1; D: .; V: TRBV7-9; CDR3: CASTNPLIGGAFF; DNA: TGTGCCAGCACCAACCCTTTGATAGGGGGAGCTTTCTTT
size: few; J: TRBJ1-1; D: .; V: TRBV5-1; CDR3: CASSFERINTEAFF; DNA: TGCGCCAGCAGCTTTGAGAGAATAAACACTGAAGCTTTCTTT